Shown below are 22 T cell receptor beta chains from a single sample sequenced in a study of PD-1 blockade in classical Hodgkin lymphoma. Every patient experienced relapse after autologous stem cell transplantation, and brentuximab vedotin exposure varied. Here immunoSEQ multiplex PCR was the method, and the copy in TCRdb shows in-frame clones only, minus some. The sample includes around 41,000 clones, around 76% of them seen just once. Here the sequenced sample was peripheral blood mononuclear cells (PBMCs), taken before the second cycle of nivolumab. The receptor set was obtained from a human donor with classical Hodgkin lymphoma.

V usage is TRBV28 and J usage is TRBJ2-3, with a tentative D call TRBD2 (6 bases). Germline V gene lookup returns CDR1 MDHEN and CDR2 SYDVKM. Trimming pared 4 bases from V and 2 bases from J, leaving 13 bases between. The CDR3 contains 15 residues. Written as DNA, the CDR3 is TGTGCCAGCAGTTCGGGGGAGTCCCCCACAGATACGCAGTATTTT. Translating gives CASSSGESPTDTQYF.

The CDR3 sequence is CASRADLAGLQNEQFF. The CDR3 nucleotides read TGTGCCAGCAGAGCCGATTTAGCGGGACTTCAAAATGAGCAGTTCTTC. The rearrangement links TRBV6-6 to TRBJ2-1, with 8 bases fitting TRBD2. The CDR3 sequence is 16 residues long. Germline CDR1 is MNHNY and CDR2 is SVGAGI (reference sequence). V dropped 6 bases and J dropped 7; count of bases not matched to a gene: 14.

The chain couples TRBV7-8 to TRBJ1-1, with unresolved D. Trimming left V 5 bases short and J 5 bases short, with 21 bases between. Germline assignment: CDR1 SGHVS and CDR2 FQNEAQ. This CDR3 region has 16 residues. The CDR3 is CASSPITLSARTEAFF. The CDR3 DNA reads TGTGCCAGCAGCCCGATCACATTAAGTGCTAGGACTGAAGCTTTCTTT.

The J gene is TRBJ1-2, the V gene TRBV27, with TRBD1 identical over 11 bases. The germline V gene encodes CDR1 MNHEY and CDR2 SMNVEV (reference sequence). The CDR3 is made up of 13 amino acids. V lost 6 bases, J lost 8 bases, and 5 bases stayed unmatched. CDR3 protein: CASRGDRGDGYTF. Written as DNA, the CDR3 is TGTGCCAGCAGAGGGGACAGGGGGGACGGCTACACCTTC.

V gene TRBV27 combines with J gene TRBJ1-1; no firm D call. The germline V gene encodes CDR1 MNHEY and CDR2 SMNVEV (reference sequence). The CDR3 runs to 12 residues. Deletions cut 5 bases from V and 5 bases from J, with 9 bases between. Here the CDR3 DNA reads TGTGCCAGCAGTAGTGCCGGGACTGAAGCTTTCTTT. The encoded protein is CASSSAGTEAFF.

This chain connects TRBV9 to TRBJ2-7, with 9 bases identical to TRBD1. This CDR3 has 16 residues. V lost 0 bases and J lost 4; bases outside the gene matches: 8. Germline V gives CDR1 SGDLS, CDR2 YYNGEE. CDR3 amino acids: CASSVGNLGTGYEQYF. In DNA form, the CDR3 reads TGTGCCAGCAGCGTAGGGAATTTGGGGACAGGGTACGAGCAGTACTTC.

This clone was counted a single time. The rearrangement links TRBV10-1 to TRBJ1-5; D gene uncertain. Trimming pared 8 bases from V and 8 bases from J, leaving 13 bases between. Germline lookup yields CDR1 WNHNN and CDR2 SYGVQD (reference sequence). This CDR3 region has 12 residues. CDR3 in DNA: TGCGCCAGCCACTCCAGGTCGGAGCCCCAGCATTTT. Translating it yields CASHSRSEPQHF.

This sequence joins TRBV6-5 and TRBJ2-5; 9 nucleotides match TRBD1. V was clipped by 6 bases and J by 9 bases; unmatched bases: 8. The germline V gene encodes CDR1 MNHEY and CDR2 SVGAGI. This CDR3 has 13 residues. The CDR3 region is CASSTSWTGAQYF. The CDR3 DNA reads TGTGCCAGCAGCACCTCCTGGACAGGGGCCCAGTACTTC.

V usage is TRBV18 and J usage is TRBJ2-3; no clear D. V was cut by 8 bases and J by 2 bases, with 17 bases left in between. CDR1 KGHSH and CDR2 LQKENI come from the germline V gene. The CDR3 covers 15 residues. The CDR3 loop is CASAGPTLDTDTQYF. CDR3 coding DNA: TGTGCCAGCGCCGGACCTACCTTAGACACAGATACGCAGTATTTT.

The CDR3 protein is CASSRQGLAGGSGANVLTF. The DNA of the CDR3 is TGTGCCAGCAGCCGCCAGGGACTAGCGGGAGGATCTGGGGCCAACGTCCTGACTTTC. The rearrangement links TRBV7-9 to TRBJ2-6, with 15 bases fitting TRBD2. The germline V gene has CDR1 SEHNR and CDR2 FQNEAQ (reference sequence). The length of the CDR3 is 19 residues. The V and J ends lost 5 bases and 1 base, in that order; junction bases with no gene match: 6.

This chain joins TRBV19 and TRBJ2-7, with TRBD2 as a possible D gene (6 bases). V lost 1 base and J 2 bases, leaving 9 bases between the germline ends. Germline assignment: CDR1 LNHDA and CDR2 SQIVND (reference sequence). CDR3 length: 14 amino acids. The CDR3 sequence: CASSIGGGAYEQYF. DNA for the CDR3: TGTGCCAGTAGTATAGGGGGAGGAGCCTACGAGCAGTACTTC.

The CDR3 region has the DNA TGTGCCAGTAGTATACAGGGGGCCTATAGCAATCAGCCCCAGCATTTT. Translation: CASSIQGAYSNQPQHF. The gene calls are TRBV19 and TRBJ1-5, with 8 positions matching TRBD1. Germline CDR1 LNHDA, CDR2 SQIVND (reference sequence). Trimming removed 2 bases from V and 0 bases from J; junction bases left unmatched: 3. The CDR3 runs to 16 residues.

This chain connects TRBV7-8 to TRBJ1-2; no firm D call. V was cut by 3 bases and J by 1 base, with 9 bases left in between. The CDR3 covers 14 residues. Per germline, CDR1 SGHVS and CDR2 FQNEAQ. The CDR3 bases are TGTGCCAGCAGCTTGGCAGCGAATAACTATGGCTACACCTTC. Translation: CASSLAANNYGYTF.

The V and J genes are TRBV9 and TRBJ1-3; the D gene is possibly TRBD1 (5 bases). Per the germline V gene, CDR1 is SGDLS and CDR2 is YYNGEE. Trimming left V 0 bases short and J 4 bases short, with 8 bases between. This CDR3 has 14 residues. The CDR3 protein is CASSVGRAGNTIYF. CDR3 sequence (DNA): TGTGCCAGCAGCGTAGGCAGGGCAGGAAACACCATATATTTT.

The chain employs TRBV18 and TRBJ1-4; maybe TRBD1 (6 bases). The length of the CDR3 is 16 residues. V lost 3 bases and J 5 bases, leaving 16 bases between the germline ends. CDR1 and CDR2 from the germline V gene are KGHSH and LQKENI. CDR3 region: CASSPAQGQPNEKLFF. CDR3 in DNA: TGTGCCAGCTCACCCGCGCAAGGACAGCCAAATGAAAAACTGTTTTTT. The entire variable domain, with the rest obtained from reference TRBV18 and TRBJ1-4, is as follows: NAGVMQNPRHLVRRRGQEARLRCSPMKGHSHVYWYRQLPEEGLKFMVYLQKENIIDESGMPKERFSAEFPKEGPSILRIQQVVRGDSAAYFCASSPAQGQPNEKLFFGSGTQLSVL.

V gene TRBV27 combines with J gene TRBJ2-3, with 7 bases matching TRBD2. V gave up 6 bases and J gave up 10 bases; unmatched junction bases: 10. The V gene's germline CDR1 is MNHEY and CDR2 SMNVEV (reference sequence). CDR3 size: 13 residues. As DNA, the CDR3 is TGTGCCAGCAGCTCAGCGGGGATAGGAGCGCAGTATTTT. It encodes CASSSAGIGAQYF.

This chain links TRBV6-6 with TRBJ2-2; 9 bases map to TRBD1. Germline CDR1 MNHNY, CDR2 SVGAGI (reference sequence). The CDR3 loop spans 16 amino acids. The ends lost 2 bases at V and 6 bases at J; junction bases unmatched: 7. CDR3 protein: CASSYPEGQGPGELFF. Here the CDR3 DNA reads TGTGCCAGCAGTTACCCTGAGGGACAGGGTCCCGGGGAGCTGTTTTTT.

The chain employs TRBV5-4 and TRBJ1-3, with D tentatively TRBD1 (6 bases). The germline CDR1 and CDR2 sequences are SGHNT and YYREEE (reference sequence). This CDR3 has 16 amino acids. V was shortened by 0 bases and J by 4 bases, with 14 bases between the two germline ends. The CDR3 region is CASSLDREGVGNTIYF. The CDR3 DNA sequence: TGTGCCAGCAGCTTGGACAGGGAAGGGGTAGGAAACACCATATATTTT.

In its sample, this clone is medium-sized. The chain combines TRBV6-6 with TRBJ1-1; a weak D match, TRBD1 (5 bases). Germline V gene lookup returns CDR1 MNHNY and CDR2 SVGAGI (reference sequence). Trimming took off 8 bases at V and 4 bases at J, with 17 bases between the two ends. This CDR3 spans 14 amino acids. The CDR3: CASLQSGSLTEAFF. The DNA for the CDR3 is TGTGCCAGCTTGCAGTCAGGGAGCCTCACTGAAGCTTTCTTT.

CDR3 DNA: TGTGCCAGCAGTTTAGACCCAGGGGCCGGCAATGAGCAGTTCTTC. This encodes CASSLDPGAGNEQFF. The genes are TRBV27 and TRBJ2-1; D possibly corresponds to TRBD1 (6 bases). Trimming took 2 bases from V and 6 from J, leaving 14 bases between them. This CDR3 has 15 amino acids. Germline CDR1 reads MNHEY; CDR2 reads SMNVEV (reference sequence).

The chain links TRBV27 to TRBJ2-3; weak D call: TRBD1 (5 bases). The CDR3 is 16 residues long. The germline gives CDR1 MNHEY, CDR2 SMNVEV (reference sequence). The germline V and J ends were trimmed by 3 bases and 6 bases, with 19 bases remaining between them. The CDR3 sequence: CASSFTQGNPWDTQYF. The CDR3 nucleotides are TGTGCCAGCAGTTTTACGCAGGGAAATCCATGGGATACGCAGTATTTT.

This clone occurred once. The genes are TRBV7-8 and TRBJ2-3; 12 bases fit TRBD2. Germline V gene data show CDR1 as SGHVS and CDR2 as FQNEAQ. The CDR3 contains 17 residues. V lost 1 base to trimming and J lost 6 bases; unmatched junction nucleotides: 8. The CDR3: CASSLVTGLAGRDTQYF. The CDR3 bases are TGTGCCAGCAGCTTAGTGACCGGACTAGCGGGGAGGGATACGCAGTATTTT.